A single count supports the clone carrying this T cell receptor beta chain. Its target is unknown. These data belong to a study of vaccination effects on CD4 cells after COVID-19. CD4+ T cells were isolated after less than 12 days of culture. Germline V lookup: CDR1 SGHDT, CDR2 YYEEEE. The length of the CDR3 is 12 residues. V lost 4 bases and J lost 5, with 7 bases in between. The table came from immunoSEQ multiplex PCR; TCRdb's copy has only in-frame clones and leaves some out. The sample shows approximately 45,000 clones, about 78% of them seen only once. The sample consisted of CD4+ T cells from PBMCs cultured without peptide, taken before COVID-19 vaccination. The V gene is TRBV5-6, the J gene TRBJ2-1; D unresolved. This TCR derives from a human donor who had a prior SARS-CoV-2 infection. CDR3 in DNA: TGTGCCAGCAGCAAGCAAGACAATGAGCAGTTCTTC. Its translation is CASSKQDNEQFF.